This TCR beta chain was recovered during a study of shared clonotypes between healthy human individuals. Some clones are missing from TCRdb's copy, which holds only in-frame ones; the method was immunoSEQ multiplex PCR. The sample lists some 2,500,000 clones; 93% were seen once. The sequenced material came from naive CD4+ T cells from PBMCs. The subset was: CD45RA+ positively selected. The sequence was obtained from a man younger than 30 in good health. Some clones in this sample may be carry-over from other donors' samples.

CDR3 loop: CASSLVVTGGNIQYF. CDR3 bases: TGTGCCAGCAGCTTGGTAGTGACAGGCGGGAACATTCAGTACTTC. This chain links TRBV5-8 with TRBJ2-4; a possible D gene is TRBD1 (6 bases). Germline V gene lookup returns CDR1 SGHTS and CDR2 YDEGEE. The CDR3 is 15 residues long. V was trimmed by 0 bases and J by 7 bases, leaving 14 bases between them.